A single sample is the source of the 14 T cell receptor beta chains below, sequenced in a study of cytomegalovirus exposure and HLA in healthy donors. A multiplex PCR was run with 60 Vbeta primers and 13 Jbeta primers. The data were produced by immunoSEQ multiplex PCR, yet TCRdb's version contains in-frame clones alone and is incomplete. The table has more than 150,000 clones, approximately 85% seen once; the top ten hold over 1.5%. Sequencing was done on a sample of PBMCs. The receptors derive from a girl aged 5-17 years in good health and CMV-seropositive.

The chain recombines TRBV4-3 with TRBJ1-4; D is undetermined. The CDR3 has 13 amino acids. Trimming pared 5 bases from V and 8 bases from J, leaving 12 bases between. Germline V gene lookup returns CDR1 LGHNA and CDR2 YSLEER. The CDR3 protein is CASSAVSGEKLFF. The CDR3 coding sequence is TGCGCCAGCAGCGCAGTAAGTGGCGAAAAACTGTTTTTT.

The rearrangement uses TRBV9 and TRBJ2-3; 8 bases agree with TRBD2. The CDR3 has 16 amino acids. J lost 5 bases, V lost 0 bases, and 8 bases had no gene match. Germline V lookup: CDR1 SGDLS, CDR2 YYNGEE. In nucleotides, the CDR3 is TGTGCCAGCAGCGTAGCTACGGGCACTAGCGGAGATACGCAGTATTTT. Translating it yields CASSVATGTSGDTQYF.

Details on this clone: The sample carries other DNA sequences with the same CDR3. The rearrangement links TRBV9 to TRBJ1-1, with 8 bases fitting TRBD1. J gave up 6 bases and V 3 bases, and 10 bases lay outside the gene matches. CDR3 length: 15 residues. Looked up from germline, CDR1 is SGDLS and CDR2 is YYNGEE. CDR3 amino acids: CASSETGVLEAEAFF. As DNA, the CDR3 is TGTGCCAGCAGCGAGACAGGGGTTCTGGAAGCTGAAGCTTTCTTT.

This clone has a handful of counts. This chain uses TRBV11-2 with TRBJ1-2, with a weak D call TRBD1 (5 bases). V lost 0 bases, J lost 8 bases, and 19 bases lay in between. The CDR3 is 16 amino acids. The germline V gene has CDR1 SGHAT and CDR2 FQNNGV. CDR3 sequence (DNA): TGTGCCAGCAGCTTAGAGGGGCGTGGGGGGTCCCTCGGCTACACCTTC. This gives the protein CASSLEGRGGSLGYTF.

CDR3 loop: CASSGGANGYTF. The CDR3 DNA follows: TGTGCCAGTAGTGGAGGGGCTAATGGCTACACCTTC. V usage is TRBV19 and J usage is TRBJ1-2; tentatively, D is TRBD1 (5 bases). This CDR3 is built from 12 residues. Trimming pared 5 bases from V and 6 bases from J, leaving 10 bases between. The germline V gene encodes CDR1 LNHDA and CDR2 SQIVND (reference sequence).

The chain carries TRBV6-6 and TRBJ1-4, with 9 nucleotides matching TRBD1. V was clipped by 5 bases and J by 8 bases; unmatched bases: 12. The CDR3 consists of 16 residues. The germline CDR1 and CDR2 sequences are MNHNY and SVGAGI (reference sequence). The CDR3 nucleotides read TGTGCCAGCAGTGGACTCCGACAGGGGGGGGAAGAAAAACTGTTTTTT. Protein sequence: CASSGLRQGGEEKLFF.

A single count supports this clone. The J gene is TRBJ2-2, the V gene TRBV9; 7 nucleotides agree with TRBD1. Germline CDR1 reads SGDLS; CDR2 reads YYNGEE. The CDR3 has 14 amino acids. V lost 3 bases, J lost 4 bases, and 3 bases stayed unmatched. In nucleotides, the CDR3 is TGTGCCAGCAGCGGAGACAGGGTCACCGGGGAGCTGTTTTTT. Amino acid sequence: CASSGDRVTGELFF.

The CDR3 loop is CASSQGRPGDYEQYF. The CDR3 DNA is TGTGCCAGCAGCCAGGGCCGGCCAGGCGATTACGAGCAGTACTTC. The chain joins TRBV14 to TRBJ2-7; D is undetermined. Germline V gene data show CDR1 as SGHDN and CDR2 as FVKESK. V was clipped by 3 bases and J by 4 bases, with 16 bases between them. The CDR3 is 15 residues long.

This chain connects TRBV4-1 to TRBJ1-4; 8 nucleotides line up with TRBD1. The CDR3 runs to 17 residues. CDR1 and CDR2 from the germline V gene are MGHRA and YSYEKL. J was trimmed by 3 bases and V by 1 base; bases with no gene match: 7. The CDR3 coding sequence is TGCGCCAGCAGCCAAGGTCCTAACAGGGGGTCTAATGAAAAACTGTTTTTT. This sequence encodes CASSQGPNRGSNEKLFF.

The chain joins TRBV27 to TRBJ2-2; D not certain. CDR3 size: 12 residues. The germline CDR1 and CDR2 sequences are MNHEY and SMNVEV (reference sequence). V was shortened by 7 bases and J by 6 bases, with 9 bases between the two germline ends. CDR3 sequence: CASTSRPGELFF. The CDR3 DNA follows: TGTGCCAGCACCTCCCGTCCCGGGGAGCTGTTTTTT.

The gene calls are TRBV10-2 and TRBJ2-7; 8 bases are a match to TRBD2. V lost 8 bases and J lost 5; bases outside the gene matches: 20. CDR1 and CDR2 from the germline V gene are WSHSY and SAAADI. The CDR3 loop spans 17 amino acids. CDR3 in DNA: TGCGCCAGCTCCCGAGCGGGGATCGGTAGCGGGGATCACGAGCAGTACTTC. Its protein product is CASSRAGIGSGDHEQYF.

This chain uses TRBV19 with TRBJ2-7, with 8 nucleotides matching TRBD2. The germline V gene encodes CDR1 LNHDA and CDR2 SQIVND (reference sequence). The CDR3 runs to 17 residues. V dropped 5 bases and J dropped 3; count of bases not matched to a gene: 15. The CDR3 reads CASSPAFGGSGNYEQYF. The CDR3 DNA reads TGTGCCAGTAGTCCAGCTTTCGGGGGTAGCGGGAACTACGAGCAGTACTTC. Full variable domain (outside the CDR3, taken from reference TRBV19 and TRBJ2-7): DGGITQSPKYLFRKEGQNVTLSCEQNLNHDAMYWYRQDPGQGLRLIYYSQIVNDFQKGDIAEGYSVSREKKESFPLTVTSAQKNPTAFYLCASSPAFGGSGNYEQYFGPGTRLTVT.

The J gene is TRBJ2-2, the V gene TRBV10-1; 7 bases line up with TRBD1. The V gene's germline CDR1 is WNHNN and CDR2 SYGVQD (reference sequence). The J segment lost 6 bases and the V segment lost 2 bases, leaving 9 bases of the junction unmatched. This CDR3 is built from 16 residues. The CDR3 reads CASSEIGGESPGELFF. As DNA, the CDR3 is TGCGCCAGCAGTGAGATAGGGGGCGAGTCCCCCGGGGAGCTGTTTTTT.

The rearrangement joins TRBV19 to TRBJ2-1; weak D call: TRBD2 (6 bases). The germline V gene has CDR1 LNHDA and CDR2 SQIVND (reference sequence). V lost 6 bases to trimming and J lost 8 bases, with 17 bases between them. CDR3 length equals 14 residues. The CDR3 here is CASSRLERGDEQFF. The CDR3 coding sequence is TGTGCCAGTAGCCGACTAGAGCGTGGCGATGAGCAGTTCTTC.